The T cell receptor beta chain described here comes from a study of T cells in Graves' hyperthyroidism and ophthalmopathy. Study details: Any treatment followed the collection of peripheral blood at initial diagnosis. Study conclusions and caveats: A model of 13 V-J features distinguished ophthalmopathy from stable hyperthyroidism. Prediction of ophthalmopathy progression came a median 6.5 months pre-onset.

Germline loops: CDR1 MNHEY, CDR2 SVGAGI. The germline V and J ends were trimmed by 2 bases and 3 bases, with 8 bases remaining between them. The CDR3 covers 13 residues. This clonotype appeared many times. Its specificity is not known. RNA transcripts were the template for amplifying TCR beta CDR3 regions. With the HTBI primer set, the TCR CDR3 went through a first round of RT-PCR. MiXCR, applied by TCRdb to the multiplex PCR reads, yields one record per CDR3 protein. Here the sample spans under 65,000 distinct CDR3 sequences, roughly 58% being singletons. Subjects with ophthalmopathy showed a Clinical Activity Score no lower than 3, a NOSPECS grade no lower than 4, and a duration shorter than 3 months.

The V and J genes are TRBV6-5 and TRBJ2-7; TRBD2 might be the D (6 bases). The material sequenced was blood. The receptor was derived from a woman aged 60 to 75 with Graves' ophthalmopathy. CDR3 DNA sequence: TGTGCCAGCAGTTACGGAGGGAACTACGAGCAGTACTTC. Protein product: CASSYGGNYEQYF.